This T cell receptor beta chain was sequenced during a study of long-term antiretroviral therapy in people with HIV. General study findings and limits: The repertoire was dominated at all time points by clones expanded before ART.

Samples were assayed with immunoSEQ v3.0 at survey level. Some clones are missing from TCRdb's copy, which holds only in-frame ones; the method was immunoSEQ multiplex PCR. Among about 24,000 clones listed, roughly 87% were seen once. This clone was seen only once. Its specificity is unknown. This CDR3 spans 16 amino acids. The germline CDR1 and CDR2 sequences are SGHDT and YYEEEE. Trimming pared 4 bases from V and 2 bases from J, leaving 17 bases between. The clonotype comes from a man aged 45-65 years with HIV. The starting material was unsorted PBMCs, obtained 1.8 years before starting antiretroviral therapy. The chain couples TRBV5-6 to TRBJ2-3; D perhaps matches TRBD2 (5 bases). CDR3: CASSLGPSLITDTQYF. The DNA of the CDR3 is TGTGCCAGCAGCCTCGGACCTAGCCTGATCACAGATACGCAGTATTTT.